Presented here are 17 T cell receptor beta chains from one specimen sequenced in a study of blood T cell repertoires in COVID-19. Produced via immunoSEQ multiplex PCR; TCRdb's table is partial and in-frame only. The sample lists roughly 70,000 clones; roughly 86% were seen once. The material sequenced was peripheral blood. The receptors come from a man in his 60s with acute or convalescent COVID-19.

The chain couples TRBV27 to TRBJ1-1, with TRBD1 matching 10 bases. J gave up 0 bases and V 3 bases, and 10 bases lay outside the gene matches. The CDR3 spans 18 residues. Germline CDR1 is MNHEY and CDR2 is SMNVEV (reference sequence). In DNA, the CDR3 is TGTGCCAGCAGTTTTGGGACAGGGGAACGTCTGCTGAACACTGAAGCTTTCTTT. Residues: CASSFGTGERLLNTEAFF.

The CDR3 DNA is TGTGCCAGCAGACAGGGCTCTGGAAACACCATATATTTT. This codes for CASRQGSGNTIYF. V gene TRBV6-5 combines with J gene TRBJ1-3; perhaps TRBD1 as D (6 bases). This CDR3 has 13 residues. Trimming took 6 bases from V and 0 from J, leaving 6 bases between them. CDR1 is MNHEY and CDR2 is SVGAGI in the germline V gene.

V gene TRBV7-9 combines with J gene TRBJ1-4; D is ambiguous. This CDR3 has 18 amino acids. V was trimmed by 1 base and J by 0 bases, leaving 15 bases between them. Looked up from germline, CDR1 is SEHNR and CDR2 is FQNEAQ (reference sequence). CDR3 residues: CASSLVDAEGATNEKLFF. Here the CDR3 DNA reads TGTGCCAGCAGCTTAGTTGACGCCGAAGGAGCAACTAATGAAAAACTGTTTTTT.

This chain uses TRBV27 with TRBJ1-5; D gene unclear. Germline values: CDR1 MNHEY, CDR2 SMNVEV (reference sequence). There are 13 residues in the CDR3. V shed 3 bases and J shed 7 bases, with 10 bases lying between them. The CDR3 DNA reads TGTGCCAGCAGTTTGGTATCCGGGCAGCCCCAGCATTTT. This encodes CASSLVSGQPQHF.

This rearrangement joins TRBV4-2 to TRBJ2-7; tentative D call: TRBD1 (5 bases). Germline V CDR1 and CDR2: LGHNA, YNFKEQ. V gave up 5 bases and J gave up 7 bases, with 18 bases separating them. There are 14 residues in the CDR3. The DNA for the CDR3 is TGTGCCAGCAGCTCACAAGGGGTATCGTGGGAGCAGTACTTC. It is translated as CASSSQGVSWEQYF.

The CDR3 sequence: CAWSIRGGELFF. The CDR3 coding sequence is TGTGCCTGGAGTATCAGGGGCGGGGAGCTGTTTTTT. This chain links TRBV30 with TRBJ2-2; tentative D call: TRBD1 (6 bases). This CDR3 is 12 amino acids long. Germline V CDR1 and CDR2: GTSNPN, SVGIG (reference sequence). V was shortened by 2 bases and J by 7 bases, with 8 bases between the two germline ends.

The V gene is TRBV6-5, the J gene TRBJ1-1; the D gene is possibly TRBD1 (5 bases). Trimming cost V 8 bases and J 14 bases, with 27 bases left between them. Germline values: CDR1 MNHEY, CDR2 SVGAGI. The CDR3 contains 14 residues. The CDR3 region has the DNA TGTGCCAGCGGGAGATCGGGACGGGACTCTGGAACCTTCTTT. This translates into CASGRSGRDSGTFF.

The rearrangement joins TRBV27 to TRBJ1-4, with TRBD1 matching over 10 bases. The CDR3 length is 14 residues. The trim removed 7 bases at V and 5 bases at J, leaving 4 bases unmatched. Germline CDR1 reads MNHEY; CDR2 reads SMNVEV (reference sequence). The CDR3 coding sequence is TGTGCCAGCAACCCGACAGGGGGCAATGAAAAACTGTTTTTT. Its translation is CASNPTGGNEKLFF.

This chain connects TRBV25-1 to TRBJ1-6; TRBD1 matches at 8 bases. With 1 base clipped from V and 3 bases from J, the junction kept 8 bases outside the gene matches. The CDR3 loop spans 18 amino acids. The V gene's germline CDR1 is MGHDK and CDR2 SYGVNS. The CDR3 region has the DNA TGTGCCAGCAGTGAATCTGGACAGGGATCTGGCTATAATTCACCCCTCCACTTT. Protein sequence: CASSESGQGSGYNSPLHF.

This chain joins TRBV12-5 and TRBJ2-7, with 7 bases matching TRBD1. This CDR3 is 12 amino acids long. With V trimmed by 6 bases and J by 3 bases, 2 bases remained unmatched. Germline values: CDR1 LGHNT, CDR2 FRNRAP. The CDR3 here is CASGTGIYEQYF. In DNA form, the CDR3 reads TGTGCTAGTGGGACAGGGATCTACGAGCAGTACTTC.

J is TRBJ2-7 and V is TRBV6-5; 8 nucleotides match TRBD1. The V and J ends lost 0 bases and 2 bases, in that order; junction bases with no gene match: 6. CDR1 and CDR2 (germline): MNHEY, SVGAGI. The CDR3 runs to 16 residues. Here the CDR3 DNA reads TGTGCCAGCAGTTACTCGATGACAGGGGCGACCTACGAGCAGTACTTC. It encodes CASSYSMTGATYEQYF.

The CDR3 DNA reads TGTGCCAGTAGACAAACAGGGCGCAATCAGCCCCAGCATTTT. This sequence encodes CASRQTGRNQPQHF. V gene TRBV19 combines with J gene TRBJ1-5; maybe TRBD1 (6 bases). V lost 6 bases and J 2 bases, leaving 11 bases between the germline ends. The CDR3 runs to 14 residues. Per the germline V gene, CDR1 is LNHDA and CDR2 is SQIVND (reference sequence).

The chain is built from TRBV5-1 and TRBJ1-6, with 7 bases lining up with TRBD1. This CDR3 spans 15 amino acids. Trimming cost V 2 bases and J 5 bases; bases outside gene matches: 4. CDR1 and CDR2 from the germline V gene are SGHRS and YFSETQ. The CDR3 is CASSFTGADNSPLHF. The DNA for the CDR3 is TGCGCCAGCAGCTTCACAGGGGCAGATAATTCACCCCTCCACTTT.

The CDR3 sequence is CASSQVETAGYTF. CDR3 bases: TGTGCCAGCAGCCAAGTCGAGACAGCCGGCTACACCTTC. This sequence joins TRBV14 and TRBJ1-2; D may be TRBD1 (5 bases). The V gene lost 1 base and the J gene lost 8 bases, with 11 bases spanning the gap. The CDR3 spans 13 residues. CDR1 SGHDN and CDR2 FVKESK come from the germline V gene.

The chain recombines TRBV6-5 with TRBJ2-3; TRBD2 matches 9 bases. Germline V gene lookup returns CDR1 MNHEY and CDR2 SVGAGI. The CDR3 totals 14 residues. Trimming took 7 bases from V and 4 from J; bases not matched to a gene: 6. For the CDR3, the DNA is TGTGCCAGCAACGGCGGGGGGGGCCCAGATACGCAGTATTTT. It encodes CASNGGGGPDTQYF.

This chain connects TRBV7-9 to TRBJ1-2; the D gene is possibly TRBD1 (6 bases). Looked up from germline, CDR1 is SEHNR and CDR2 is FQNEAQ (reference sequence). The CDR3 covers 15 residues. Trimming stripped 5 bases from V and 4 bases from J, with 17 bases between. CDR3 sequence (DNA): TGTGCCAGCAGCGTTTTTACAGGGCCCGCCTATGGCTACACCTTC. This encodes CASSVFTGPAYGYTF.

The rearrangement joins TRBV20-1 to TRBJ1-6, with 7 positions matching TRBD1. Germline V gene lookup returns CDR1 DFQATT and CDR2 SNEGSKA (reference sequence). Germline trimming cut 3 bases from V and 5 bases from J; bases unmatched to any gene: 10. The CDR3 runs 16 residues. CDR3 loop: CSASVAGGSDNSPLHF. As DNA, the CDR3 is TGCAGTGCTAGTGTGGCAGGGGGATCGGATAATTCACCCCTCCACTTT.